Below are 18 T cell receptor beta chains sequenced from a single sample in a study of T cell repertoires in cytomegalovirus infection. A single record per CDR3 protein comes from TCRdb applying MiXCR to the reads. The table has a few hundred thousand distinct CDR3 sequences, roughly an eighth seen once; the top ten hold 8.8%. The sample was PBMCs. The origin of the receptors is a human donor in good health (CMV status not recorded). Some clones in this sample may be carry-over from other donors' samples.

The rearrangement links TRBV18 to TRBJ1-4, with D perhaps matching TRBD1 (5 bases). The CDR3 consists of 19 residues. Germline V lookup: CDR1 KGHSH, CDR2 LQKENI. Deletions cut 2 bases from V and 4 bases from J, with 23 bases between. The CDR3 region is CASSPGGARATRSNEKLFF. CDR3 nucleotides: TGTGCCAGCTCACCAGGGGGAGCCAGGGCCACAAGGAGTAATGAAAAACTGTTTTTT.

This clonotype was seen only a few times. J is TRBJ1-2 and V is TRBV20-1, with 12 bases matching TRBD1. CDR3 size: 15 residues. The V segment lost 1 base and the J segment 7 bases; nucleotides outside the gene matches: 7. CDR1 is DFQATT and CDR2 is SNEGSKA in the germline V gene (reference sequence). The CDR3 DNA reads as TGCAGTGCTAGAGTGGGGACAGGGGGCCGGAGTGGCTACACCTTC. Protein: CSARVGTGGRSGYTF.

V and J are TRBV7-9 and TRBJ2-3, with D possibly matching TRBD2 (6 bases). Germline V gene lookup returns CDR1 SEHNR and CDR2 FQNEAQ (reference sequence). Between the trimmed V and J ends, which lost 3 bases and 4 bases, there was a span of 14 bases. CDR3 length: 15 amino acids. The chain's CDR3 is CASSFVGGISDTQYF. In nucleotides, the CDR3 is TGTGCCAGCAGCTTCGTAGGCGGGATTTCAGATACGCAGTATTTT.

This clonotype was observed at least ten times. The chain couples TRBV7-8 to TRBJ1-3; D is undetermined. From germline, CDR1 is SGHVS and CDR2 FQNEAQ. The CDR3 consists of 13 residues. Trimming left V 5 bases short and J 2 bases short, with 7 bases between. CDR3 region: CASSLPTGNTIYF. CDR3 coding DNA: TGTGCCAGCAGCCTACCCACTGGAAACACCATATATTTT.

The chain uses TRBV29-1 and TRBJ1-1; no firm D call. The germline V gene has CDR1 SQVTM and CDR2 ANQGSEA. The CDR3 totals 11 residues. With 8 bases removed from V and 6 bases from J, the gap between germline ends came to 13 bases. CDR3 nucleotides: TGCAGCCCTAGGAGGACTGCTGAAGCTTTCTTT. It translates to CSPRRTAEAFF.

The rearrangement joins TRBV4-2 to TRBJ2-7; D is undetermined. CDR1 is LGHNA, CDR2 YNFKEQ, per germline. There are 13 residues in the CDR3. V shed 4 bases and J shed 5 bases, with 12 bases lying between them. CDR3 sequence reads: CASSPRAWDEQYF. The CDR3 bases are TGTGCCAGCAGCCCAAGAGCATGGGACGAGCAGTACTTC.

This rearrangement joins TRBV7-9 to TRBJ1-5; no reliable D call. CDR3 length: 14 amino acids. Between the trimmed V and J ends, which lost 1 base and 4 bases, there was a span of 8 bases. From germline, CDR1 is SEHNR and CDR2 FQNEAQ (reference sequence). The CDR3 here is CASSLESRNQPQHF. CDR3 nucleotides: TGTGCCAGCAGCTTAGAGTCTCGGAATCAGCCCCAGCATTTT.

This clonotype was detected ten times or more. The chain links TRBV28 to TRBJ1-5, with D perhaps TRBD1 (6 bases). The CDR3 has 15 residues. Trimming took 6 bases from V and 4 from J, leaving 16 bases between them. Germline values: CDR1 MDHEN, CDR2 SYDVKM. CDR3 nucleotide sequence: TGTGCCAGCAGCCACCCGGGGGCGCGGAATCAGCCCCAGCATTTT. Translation gives CASSHPGARNQPQHF.

This clonotype was observed a few times. The chain links TRBV20-1 to TRBJ1-4; D is ambiguous. Germline lookup yields CDR1 DFQATT and CDR2 SNEGSKA (reference sequence). Between the trimmed V and J ends, which lost 6 bases and 4 bases, there was a span of 9 bases. CDR3 size: 12 residues. CDR3 sequence (DNA): TGCAGTGCAGCAAAGATTAATGAAAAACTGTTTTTT. Translation: CSAAKINEKLFF.

This CDR3 is CASSTRRGPEDYGYTF. In DNA form, the CDR3 reads TGTGCCAGCAGTACTCGACGGGGCCCGGAGGACTATGGCTACACCTTC. The chain carries TRBV27 and TRBJ1-2, with D possibly being TRBD1 (5 bases). V was trimmed by 5 bases and J by 3 bases, leaving 19 bases between them. The V gene's germline CDR1 is MNHEY and CDR2 SMNVEV (reference sequence). The CDR3 runs 16 residues.

This clonotype was observed many times. The chain employs TRBV7-2 and TRBJ2-7, with D tentatively TRBD2 (5 bases). Germline values: CDR1 SGHTA, CDR2 FQGNSA. CDR3 size: 15 residues. Trimming cost V 4 bases and J 5 bases, with 18 bases left between them. This CDR3 reads CASSYRAGRIDEQYF. Here the CDR3 DNA reads TGTGCCAGCAGCTACCGTGCGGGCCGAATCGACGAGCAGTACTTC.

The table lists this clonotype with many counts. The chain carries TRBV7-2 and TRBJ2-7; tentatively, D is TRBD1 (6 bases). Germline CDR1 is SGHTA and CDR2 is FQGNSA. The CDR3 totals 13 residues. V lost 7 bases and J 2 bases, leaving 12 bases between the germline ends. DNA of the CDR3: TGTGCCAGCAACCGTGGACAGACCTACGAGCAGTACTTC. Protein sequence: CASNRGQTYEQYF.

This clonotype was seen repeatedly, ten times or more. V usage is TRBV7-6 and J usage is TRBJ2-1; D may be TRBD2 (5 bases). Germline V gene sequence: CDR1 SGHVS, CDR2 FNYEAQ. Trimming stripped 1 base from V and 0 bases from J, with 13 bases between. CDR3 length equals 17 residues. CDR3 protein: CASSLGTLPSSYNEQFF. CDR3 DNA: TGTGCCAGCAGCTTAGGGACTCTACCGAGCTCCTACAATGAGCAGTTCTTC.

This clonotype was recorded a few times. The chain carries TRBV28 and TRBJ2-5, with D maybe TRBD1 (6 bases). Germline CDR1 MDHEN, CDR2 SYDVKM. The CDR3 is 16 residues long. V shed 8 bases and J shed 4 bases, with 23 bases lying between them. This CDR3 is CASGSSAGTFVETQYF. As DNA, the CDR3 is TGTGCCAGCGGAAGTTCGGCCGGGACATTCGTAGAGACCCAGTACTTC.

At least ten counts were recorded for this clonotype. The V and J genes are TRBV6-6 and TRBJ2-1; D possibly matches TRBD1 or TRBD2 (6 bases each). Looked up from germline, CDR1 is MNHNY and CDR2 is SVGAGI (reference sequence). The CDR3 loop spans 15 amino acids. V lost 6 bases and J lost 9, with 21 bases in between. The CDR3 nucleotides are TGTGCCAGCAGAGCCCGGACGGTTGGAGGGGGTGAGCAGTTCTTC. It specifies CASRARTVGGGEQFF.

This clonotype was seen at least ten times. The chain couples TRBV11-2 to TRBJ1-2; TRBD1 aligns across 8 bases. The V and J ends lost 5 bases and 4 bases, in that order; junction bases with no gene match: 3. Per germline, CDR1 SGHAT and CDR2 FQNNGV. The CDR3 sequence is 13 residues long. The CDR3 region has the DNA TGTGCCAGCAGCCCCGGACAGGGCTATGGCTACACCTTC. Encoded protein: CASSPGQGYGYTF.

This chain connects TRBV6-2 or TRBV6-3 to TRBJ2-5, with D perhaps TRBD2 (6 bases). Germline values: CDR1 MNHEY, CDR2 SVGEGT. Trimming left V 6 bases short and J 5 bases short, with 13 bases between. The CDR3 is 13 amino acids. The CDR3 nucleotides read TGTGCCAGCAGCCGACTAGAGTCGGAGACCCAGTACTTC. This codes for CASSRLESETQYF.

This clonotype has more than one count but fewer than ten. V is TRBV12-3 or TRBV12-4 and J is TRBJ2-7; the match to TRBD1 covers 8 bases. Trimming removed 3 bases from V and 6 bases from J; junction bases left unmatched: 7. The CDR3 contains 14 residues. CDR3 DNA sequence: TGTGCCAGCAGTTTTGTGACAGGGGCAGGCGAGCAGTACTTC. Translated: CASSFVTGAGEQYF.